This entry describes one T cell receptor (beta chain). Source study methods: Using reference gene primer amplification, nucleated cell counts were estimated. The repertoire was sequenced with immunoSEQ multiplex PCR; TCRdb's copy has only in-frame clones and lacks some. For V, J and clone size, that table is used; D and trimming come from the DNA. The sample carries tens of thousands of clones, over 75% recorded once. This sample was included in a study of blood T cell repertoires in COVID-19. The CDR3 is 16 residues long. The V and J ends lost 7 bases and 1 base, in that order; junction bases with no gene match: 8. The V gene's germline CDR1 is MNHEY and CDR2 SMNVEV (reference sequence).

The specimen sequenced was peripheral blood. This chain uses TRBV27 with TRBJ2-5, with 11 bases fitting TRBD2. This receptor was obtained from a woman older than 75 with acute or convalescent COVID-19. The CDR3 DNA is TGTGCCAGCACCTTTCTAGCGGGAGGTCTCCAAGAGACCCAGTACTTC. It is translated as CASTFLAGGLQETQYF.